One T cell receptor (beta chain) is described in this entry. The target of this receptor is not known. No base quality values were provided; no much bigger clone lies one nucleotide off. TCR CDR3 regions were amplified from genomic DNA by multiplex PCR using the deep immunoSEQ assay. Genomic DNA extracted from each cell subset was distributed evenly over all wells of several immunoSEQ 96-well plates, and each plate served as one replicate. For sorted subsets, about 200 ng genomic DNA, equal to about 30,000 T cell genomes, was loaded into each replicate PCR. Purified libraries were quantified with a Qubit 3.0 fluorometer, sized on a Bioanalyzer 2100, and re-quantified with the KAPA Library Quantification kit. Each immunoSEQ 96-well plate was sequenced on its own single-read 150-cycle Illumina NextSeq 550 flow cell. The paper's processing steps were these. Because the immunoSEQ output held only junctional sequences and lacked quality scores, the filtering could not match the filtering applied to full-length reads. To assign V/J genes and CDR3, sequences were annotated using PyIR, a Python wrapper for IgBLAST v1.9, with IMGT germline references. Reads were filtered out if the reads had weak V/J assignments (E-value above 1e-6), no CDR3, stop codons, out-of-frame junctions, or ambiguous translated residues. A V3J clonotype was defined by an identical inferred V gene, J gene, and CDR3 amino acid sequence. Percentage overlap between repertoires was calculated by dividing the number of shared unique clonotypes by the size of the smaller repertoire. Richness of each repertoire was evaluated using RTK rarefaction, the Chao1 estimator, and Recon v2.1 estimates of unobserved clonotypes. For all TCRbeta clonotypes obtained by the gDNA method from four donors, generation probabilities were computed with OLGA. TCRdb mirrors the immuneACCESS table, restricted to in-frame sequences. Some clones are absent from its copies; in checked studies, under half trace to an unresolved V gene, and the reason for the others is unknown. The DNA was the basis for D and trimming; V, J and clone size are from that table. A total of a few million clones appear in this sample, 85% to 95% of them only once. The leading ten clones occupy 0.37% of the sample.

These data originate in a study of shared clonotypes between healthy human individuals (dated by TCRdb to the early 2020s). In the study overall: A few men and a couple of women, aged 18 to 49 years, made up the cohort. For each donor, CD4 naive and CD4 memory were each given three plates, CD8 naive was given two plates, and CD8 memory was given one plate. To estimate repertoire size and how much clonotypes are shared between individuals, the study performed deep sequencing of blood TCR repertoires from five healthy adults. Different laboratories and diverse techniques were used to prepare libraries and sequence TCR repertoires, to increase sequencing depth and limit assay-specific biases. Between about 0.8 and 8.9 billion PBMCs per donor were obtained by leukapheresis.

The donors were healthy, HIV-negative adults who had no recently reported acute infections or vaccinations. All donors were Caucasian adults living in Nashville, Tennessee, USA. CD4+ T cells were enriched by magnetic negative selection, after which naive cells were positively selected on CD45RA and the negative fraction was taken as the memory subset. Blood was obtained by leukapheresis, after which PBMCs were separated by Ficoll-Histopaque density gradient centrifugation and cryopreserved in liquid nitrogen vapor phase. Purity and quantity of every magnetically sorted T cell population were checked by analytical flow cytometry. Genomic DNA was isolated from every sorted fraction and measured by UV absorbance on a Nanodrop 2000c. The research as a whole found: Sampling was restricted to blood, and TCR repertoires in tissue are likely to differ from TCR repertoires in blood. Because the study included only a small number of donors, the genetic and exposure-history diversity represented was limited. Naive subsets generally had larger estimated clonotype richness than memory subsets. Higher generation probabilities were observed for clonotypes shared by all four sorted-subset donors than for non-shared clonotypes. Based on pairwise subsampling, the degree of clonotype sharing among donors was expected to be affected by sequencing depth. Across several donors, approximately 4.6% of naive CD4, roughly 3.3% of naive CD8, about 2.3% of memory CD4, and approximately 0.42% of memory CD8 clonotypes were shared. Rarefaction of sorted-subset datasets indicated incomplete sequencing despite the large sequencing depth.

This TCR came from a man aged 18 to 29 in good health. Some clones in this sample may be carry-over from other donors' samples. Source material: naive CD4+ T cells from PBMCs. Reading the label with the study, this specimen's cell subset or site is: CD45RA+ positively selected.

The nucleotide sequence is TGTGCCAGCAGCCCAGGGGCTAGCGGGAGCTCCTACGAGCAGTACTTC. This yields the protein CASSPGASGSSYEQYF. Recombination linked TRBV11-3 to TRBJ2-7; 10 nucleotides in the junction match TRBD2. As encoded in the germline V gene, CDR1 is SGHNT while CDR2 is YENEEA. Its CDR3 holds 16 amino acids, cysteine through phenylalanine. The sequence is cut down to CDR3 DNA, 48 bases in frame from base 1. The germline V end is reduced by 5 bases and the J end by 0 bases; junction bases left unmatched: 7.